What follows are 20 T cell receptor beta chains derived from one specimen sequenced in a study of patients and donors after allogeneic stem cell transplantation. TCRdb re-called the RT-PCR reads through MiXCR, storing one row per CDR3 protein. The sample yields fewer than 75,000 distinct CDR3 sequences, 26% seen once. Sequenced sample: blood, either unsorted or a sorted T cell fraction (not recorded which). Receptor source: a human donor who was either an allogeneic HSCT recipient or a stem cell or donor lymphocyte infusion donor (not recorded which). It is not recorded whose cells these are; they may come from a transplant donor.

This clonotype was seen a few times. The J gene is TRBJ2-7, the V gene TRBV5-6, with 10 positions matching TRBD1. The germline V gene has CDR1 SGHDT and CDR2 YYEEEE. CDR3 length: 14 amino acids. V lost 3 bases, J lost 7 bases, and 7 bases stayed unmatched. CDR3 protein: CASSSGQGTWEQYF. The CDR3 coding sequence is TGTGCCAGCAGCTCGGGACAGGGGACATGGGAGCAGTACTTC.

This chain links TRBV7-3 with TRBJ1-2, with unresolved D. The germline V gene encodes CDR1 SGHTA and CDR2 FQGTGA. This CDR3 is built from 14 residues. The V gene lost 2 bases and the J gene lost 7 bases, with 14 bases spanning the gap. CDR3 region: CASSLSGGLSGYTF. CDR3 coding DNA: TGTGCCAGCAGCTTATCTGGCGGTCTATCTGGCTACACCTTC.

This chain connects TRBV7-6 to TRBJ2-3, with D hard to call. CDR1 is SGHVS and CDR2 is FNYEAQ in the germline V gene. The V end lost 3 bases, the J end lost 0 bases, and 7 bases lay between the germline ends. The CDR3 is made up of 14 amino acids. The CDR3 loop reads CASSFGPSTDTQYF. The CDR3 nucleotides are TGTGCCAGCAGCTTTGGTCCTAGCACAGATACGCAGTATTTT. Drawing the rest from reference TRBV7-6 and TRBJ2-3, the complete variable domain is GAGVSQSPRYKVTKRGQDVALRCDPISGHVSLYWYRQALGQGPEFLTYFNYEAQQDKSGLPNDRFSAERPEGSISTLTIQRTEQRDSAMYRCASSFGPSTDTQYFGPGTRLTVL.

The V call is TRBV3-1, the J call TRBJ2-7; D remains unclear. Trimming removed 3 bases at V and 2 bases at J, with 14 bases between. The CDR3 is 15 residues long. In germline, CDR1 is LGHDT, CDR2 YNNKEL (reference sequence). CDR3 sequence: CASSHPLCGPYEQYF. For the CDR3, the DNA is TGTGCCAGCAGCCACCCCCTTTGCGGACCCTACGAGCAGTACTTC.

The rearrangement joins TRBV7-9 to TRBJ1-5, with D hard to call. The V gene lost 3 bases and the J gene lost 6 bases, with 9 bases spanning the gap. Looked up from germline, CDR1 is SEHNR and CDR2 is FQNEAQ (reference sequence). The CDR3 totals 13 residues. CDR3 protein: CASSFVASQPQHF. DNA of the CDR3: TGTGCCAGCAGCTTCGTGGCGAGTCAGCCCCAGCATTTT.

V usage is TRBV6-5 and J usage is TRBJ2-1; D may be TRBD2 (6 bases). CDR1 is MNHEY, CDR2 SVGAGI, per germline. Trimming took off 6 bases at V and 5 bases at J, with 14 bases between the two ends. CDR3 size: 14 residues. CDR3 nucleotide sequence: TGTGCCAGCAGCCTCGGACTATTCGACAATGAGCAGTTCTTC. Amino acids: CASSLGLFDNEQFF.

CDR3 in amino acids: CASRDRGGTGELFF. The CDR3 coding sequence is TGTGCCAGCCGGGACAGGGGAGGCACCGGGGAGCTGTTTTTT. The chain recombines TRBV12-3 or TRBV12-4 with TRBJ2-2, with 10 bases that match TRBD1. V lost 8 bases, J lost 4 bases, and 4 bases stayed unmatched. The CDR3 runs to 14 residues.

This clonotype showed up just a few times. V gene TRBV6-5 combines with J gene TRBJ2-7, with 7 nucleotides matching TRBD1. The V and J ends lost 6 bases and 2 bases, in that order; junction bases with no gene match: 7. CDR3 size: 14 residues. The germline V gene has CDR1 MNHEY and CDR2 SVGAGI. DNA for the CDR3: TGTGCCAGCAGAGAACGACAGGGCCCCTACGAGCAGTACTTC. This codes for CASRERQGPYEQYF.

The chain links TRBV20-1 to TRBJ2-6; 13 bases match TRBD2. The CDR3 covers 16 residues. The germline CDR1 and CDR2 sequences are DFQATT and SNEGSKA (reference sequence). The junction had 3 bases not matched to a gene; V was cut back by 0 bases and J by 7 bases. The CDR3 DNA reads TGCAGTGCTAGAGATGGACTAGCGGGAGTTGCCAACGTCCTGACTTTC. Amino acids: CSARDGLAGVANVLTF.

This clonotype showed up just a few times. The J gene is TRBJ1-4, the V gene TRBV2; D gene unclear. The V gene lost 10 bases and the J gene lost 4 bases, with 10 bases spanning the gap. Germline V gene lookup returns CDR1 SNHLY and CDR2 FYNNEI. This CDR3 has 12 amino acids. DNA of the CDR3: TGTGCCACAGCCGGGGTTAATGAAAAACTGTTTTTT. Translating it yields CATAGVNEKLFF.

CDR3 residues: CASSLYAQYF. The CDR3 coding sequence is TGTGCCAGCAGTTTATACGCGCAGTATTTT. This chain uses TRBV12-3 or TRBV12-4 with TRBJ2-3; no clear D gene. The CDR3 totals 10 residues. V lost 2 bases to trimming and J lost 10 bases, with 4 bases between them.

The chain carries TRBV12-3 or TRBV12-4 and TRBJ2-3; D gene ambiguous. The CDR3 extends over 13 amino acids. Trimming removed 7 bases from V and 0 bases from J, with 8 bases in between. The CDR3 DNA reads TGTGCCAGCACATCACCCAGCACAGATACGCAGTATTTT. Protein product: CASTSPSTDTQYF.

This clonotype was observed a handful of times. The chain carries TRBV5-1 and TRBJ1-1; no reliable D call. V shed 0 bases and J shed 7 bases, with 13 bases lying between them. CDR3 length equals 14 residues. From germline, CDR1 is SGHRS and CDR2 YFSETQ. CDR3 residues: CASSLVPGTDEAFF. Written as DNA, the CDR3 is TGCGCCAGCAGCTTGGTACCGGGAACAGATGAAGCTTTCTTT.

This chain uses TRBV2 with TRBJ2-1; TRBD1 might be the D (6 bases). V dropped 3 bases and J dropped 4 bases, with 7 bases sitting between them. The CDR3 has 13 amino acids. CDR1 and CDR2 from the germline V gene are SNHLY and FYNNEI. As DNA, the CDR3 is TGTGCCAGCAGTGAGGGGGCTTACAATGAGCAGTTCTTC. Its protein product is CASSEGAYNEQFF.

The chain combines TRBV29-1 with TRBJ2-5, with 10 bases fitting TRBD2. CDR1 and CDR2 (germline): SQVTM, ANQGSEA. The CDR3 has 14 residues. The ends lost 6 bases at V and 1 base at J; junction bases unmatched: 5. The CDR3 coding sequence is TGCAGCGTGACGGGACTAGCGATCCAAGAGACCCAGTACTTC. Protein product: CSVTGLAIQETQYF.

The V gene is TRBV12-3 or TRBV12-4, the J gene TRBJ1-1; 7 nucleotides line up with TRBD1. CDR3 size: 15 residues. The V gene end was trimmed by 5 bases and the J gene end by 1 base; junction bases not matched to a gene: 7. CDR3 amino acids: CASSIRTGPNTEAFF. The CDR3 DNA follows: TGTGCCAGCAGTATAAGGACAGGACCGAACACTGAAGCTTTCTTT.

V is TRBV7-4 and J is TRBJ1-2; possibly TRBD1 for D (6 bases). Germline V gene data show CDR1 as SGHVT and CDR2 as SQSDAQ. V was shortened by 8 bases and J by 4 bases, with 11 bases between the two germline ends. The CDR3 extends over 12 amino acids. CDR3 coding DNA: TGTGCCAGCCGCGGACAGAGCTATGGCTACACCTTC. This translates into CASRGQSYGYTF.

V and J are TRBV28 and TRBJ2-7; D ambiguous. The germline V and J ends were trimmed by 3 bases and 2 bases, with 5 bases remaining between them. Germline lookup yields CDR1 MDHEN and CDR2 SYDVKM. This CDR3 comprises 12 residues. The CDR3 DNA reads TGTGCCAGCAGTTTCCTTACCTACGAGCAGTACTTC. This translates into CASSFLTYEQYF.

There are a few counts of this clonotype. The chain uses TRBV10-3 and TRBJ1-1; D gene uncertain. The CDR3 is 12 amino acids. CDR1 ENHRY and CDR2 SYGVKD come from the germline V gene. The V end lost 10 bases, the J end lost 2 bases, and 11 bases lay between the germline ends. The DNA for the CDR3 is TGTGCCAGTCGGACCCAAAACACTGAAGCTTTCTTT. This sequence encodes CASRTQNTEAFF.

Concerning this clonotype: Sequence at one end of the junction differs from germline and may be a read error. The chain joins TRBV11-2 to TRBJ2-5, with D unclear. Germline CDR1 and CDR2: SGHAT and FQNNGV. CDR3 length: 13 amino acids. CDR3 nucleotide sequence: TGTGCCAGCAGCTTTGCTGGCGTACCCTCGGTGGCCTTC. Its protein is CASSFAGVPSVAF.